The 13 T cell receptor beta chains given below trace back to one sample, sequenced in a study of blood T cell repertoires in COVID-19. Profiled with immunoSEQ multiplex PCR; TCRdb holds only in-frame clones, not every one. This sample carries some 380,000 clones, roughly 86% of them seen once, and the ten largest clones take 1% to 1.5%. Sequencing input: PBMCs or T cells enriched from blood (not recorded which). Every receptor here comes from a man aged 25 to 45 who had recovered from COVID-19.

V and J are TRBV7-2 and TRBJ1-2, with D perhaps TRBD1 (5 bases). Trimming cost V 6 bases and J 8 bases, with 19 bases left between them. Germline CDR1 is SGHTA and CDR2 is FQGNSA. CDR3 length: 14 residues. In nucleotides, the CDR3 is TGTGCCAGCAGTCAGACAGTCCCCATGGGGGGCTACACCTTC. Residues: CASSQTVPMGGYTF.

The rearrangement uses TRBV5-1 and TRBJ1-5; D gene uncertain. Trimming removed 0 bases from V and 7 bases from J, with 11 bases in between. Germline lookup yields CDR1 SGHRS and CDR2 YFSETQ. The CDR3 covers 14 residues. CDR3 DNA: TGCGCCAGCAGCTTGGGGAGGGAGGGCCAGCCCCAGCATTTT. Protein product: CASSLGREGQPQHF. Using reference TRBV5-1 and TRBJ1-5 for the parts outside the CDR3, the full variable domain is KAGVTQTPRYLIKTRGQQVTLSCSPISGHRSVSWYQQTPGQGLQFLFEYFSETQRNKGNFPGRFSGRQFSNSRSEMNVSTLELGDSALYLCASSLGREGQPQHFGDGTRLSIL.

The chain carries TRBV19 and TRBJ2-5; D perhaps matches TRBD1 (5 bases). The CDR3 runs to 14 residues. The V end lost 2 bases, the J end lost 0 bases, and 7 bases lay between the germline ends. Germline V lookup: CDR1 LNHDA, CDR2 SQIVND (reference sequence). The CDR3 loop reads CASSISRDQETQYF. As DNA, the CDR3 is TGTGCCAGTAGTATATCCAGGGACCAAGAGACCCAGTACTTC.

The V and J genes are TRBV5-4 and TRBJ2-1, with TRBD2 matching over 7 bases. Looked up from germline, CDR1 is SGHNT and CDR2 is YYREEE (reference sequence). V dropped 4 bases and J dropped 3; count of bases not matched to a gene: 4. The CDR3 totals 14 residues. The CDR3, as DNA: TGTGCCAGCAGCAGCCGGGACTACTACAATGAGCAGTTCTTC. This encodes CASSSRDYYNEQFF.

The genes are TRBV10-3 and TRBJ2-7; D is perhaps TRBD2 (6 bases). The V gene's germline CDR1 is ENHRY and CDR2 SYGVKD. V lost 6 bases, J lost 1 base, and 19 bases lay in between. The CDR3 totals 16 residues. The CDR3 spells CAIRDSSVPISYEQYF. The CDR3 DNA follows: TGTGCCATCAGGGACTCTAGCGTACCGATTTCCTACGAGCAGTACTTC.

V is TRBV5-1 and J is TRBJ2-5, with 10 bases matching TRBD2. CDR1 is SGHRS and CDR2 is YFSETQ in the germline V gene. The junction had 11 bases not matched to a gene; V was cut back by 1 base and J by 5 bases. The CDR3 totals 17 residues. The CDR3 nucleotides are TGCGCCAGCAGCTTGAGCCCCAGCGGGGGGGCGGATGAGACCCAGTACTTC. Amino acid sequence: CASSLSPSGGADETQYF. The variable domain in full, with the rest retrieved from reference TRBV5-1 and TRBJ2-5, is KAGVTQTPRYLIKTRGQQVTLSCSPISGHRSVSWYQQTPGQGLQFLFEYFSETQRNKGNFPGRFSGRQFSNSRSEMNVSTLELGDSALYLCASSLSPSGGADETQYFGPGTRLLVL.

The gene calls are TRBV7-9 and TRBJ1-4; D is unresolved. V was trimmed by 0 bases and J by 4 bases, leaving 6 bases between them. The germline V gene has CDR1 SEHNR and CDR2 FQNEAQ (reference sequence). This CDR3 has 14 amino acids. DNA of the CDR3: TGTGCCAGCAGCTTAGCCGGGAGTAATGAAAAACTGTTTTTT. Protein: CASSLAGSNEKLFF. The full variable domain, rest sourced from reference TRBV7-9 and TRBJ1-4, is DTGVSQNPRHKITKRGQNVTFRCDPISEHNRLYWYRQTLGQGPEFLTYFQNEAQLEKSRLLSDRFSAERPKGSFSTLEIQRTEQGDSAMYLCASSLAGSNEKLFFGSGTQLSVL.

The table lists this clone with many counts. J is TRBJ1-1 and V is TRBV28, with no clear D. Germline V gene lookup returns CDR1 MDHEN and CDR2 SYDVKM. The CDR3 spans 18 residues. V lost 1 base and J 3 bases, leaving 21 bases between the germline ends. The CDR3 DNA reads TGTGCCAGCAGTTTATTAAGCCTTTGGGGAGGAGCGGACACTGAAGCTTTCTTT. Residues: CASSLLSLWGGADTEAFF.

The rearrangement joins TRBV27 to TRBJ2-1; 14 bases line up with TRBD2. Losses at the gene ends were 6 bases for V and 9 bases for J; bases not matched to a gene: 7. CDR1 and CDR2 from the germline V gene are MNHEY and SMNVEV (reference sequence). The length of the CDR3 is 15 residues. The CDR3 DNA sequence: TGTGCCAGCAGAGGGACTAGCGGGGGTTATAGTGAGCAGTTCTTC. Translated: CASRGTSGGYSEQFF.

This clone was seen a few times. V usage is TRBV27 and J usage is TRBJ2-7; 10 bases line up with TRBD1. Trimming removed 5 bases from V and 6 bases from J; junction bases left unmatched: 10. The CDR3 has 15 amino acids. CDR1 and CDR2 (germline): MNHEY, SMNVEV (reference sequence). The CDR3 reads CASSTPTGGGGEQYF. The DNA of the CDR3 is TGTGCCAGCAGTACCCCGACAGGGGGCGGAGGCGAGCAGTACTTC.

The V gene is TRBV19, the J gene TRBJ1-3; 7 bases fit TRBD1. The V gene's germline CDR1 is LNHDA and CDR2 SQIVND (reference sequence). The V segment lost 7 bases and the J segment 0 bases; nucleotides outside the gene matches: 6. The CDR3 contains 15 residues. DNA of the CDR3: TGTGCCAGTAACGAGGACAGGAGCTCTGGAAACACCATATATTTT. Residues: CASNEDRSSGNTIYF.

The J gene is TRBJ2-3, the V gene TRBV10-1, with D hard to call. The CDR3 spans 13 residues. Trimming removed 3 bases from V and 4 bases from J, with 8 bases in between. From germline, CDR1 is WNHNN and CDR2 SYGVQD (reference sequence). CDR3 region: CASSDNSPDTQYF. The CDR3 coding sequence is TGCGCCAGCAGTGATAATTCCCCAGATACGCAGTATTTT.

The chain links TRBV4-3 to TRBJ2-7, with D tentatively TRBD2 (6 bases). The CDR3 is made up of 18 amino acids. Germline CDR1 is LGHNA and CDR2 is YSLEER. V lost 1 base and J 2 bases, leaving 21 bases between the germline ends. CDR3 in amino acids: CASSQGFVSGTHPYEQYF. In DNA, the CDR3 is TGCGCCAGCAGCCAAGGGTTCGTATCTGGGACTCACCCCTACGAGCAGTACTTC.